What follows are 16 T cell receptor beta chains derived from one specimen sequenced in a study of molecular identifiers for immune sequencing clone quantification. Via MiXCR, TCRdb re-called the PCR reads, giving one row per CDR3 protein. Of some 320,000 distinct CDR3 sequences in the sample, 24% were seen once. The sample taken for sequencing was naive CD8+ T cells from blood, with Jurkat cell RNA spiked in. Subset denoted: FACS-sorted CD8+CD4-CCR7+CD45RA+ naive T cells. The source is a human donor in good health. Some libraries in this study had Jurkat cell RNA spiked in.

On this clonotype: This may be a read error, as it is one base from a much larger clone. J is TRBJ2-7 and V is TRBV7-6; maybe TRBD2 (6 bases). V was clipped by 2 bases and J by 6 bases, with 14 bases between them. Germline CDR1 and CDR2: SGHVS and FNYEAQ. This CDR3 comprises 14 residues. This CDR3 reads CASSLLQEGPEQYF. The CDR3, as DNA: TGTGCCAGCAGCTTACTTCAGGAGGGCCCCGAGCAGTACTTC.

The chain employs TRBV28 and TRBJ2-7; no clear D gene. CDR3 length: 19 residues. With 3 bases removed from V and 3 bases from J, the gap between germline ends came to 27 bases. CDR1 and CDR2 (germline): MDHEN, SYDVKM. The CDR3: CASSFPRDTALPIHYEQYF. The CDR3 DNA is TGTGCCAGCAGTTTTCCCCGAGACACGGCCCTCCCGATTCACTACGAGCAGTACTTC.

This chain connects TRBV10-3 to TRBJ2-7, with TRBD1 matching over 10 bases. CDR1 and CDR2 from the germline V gene are ENHRY and SYGVKD. The CDR3 totals 15 residues. Germline trimming cut 5 bases from V and 2 bases from J; bases unmatched to any gene: 6. This chain's CDR3 is CAISNPGQGPYEQYF. In DNA, the CDR3 is TGTGCCATCAGTAACCCGGGACAGGGGCCCTACGAGCAGTACTTC.

The sample holds many counts of this clonotype. V usage is TRBV5-8 and J usage is TRBJ1-4, with D unclear. This CDR3 contains 17 residues. The germline V gene encodes CDR1 SGHTS and CDR2 YDEGEE. Between the trimmed V and J ends, which lost 4 bases and 0 bases, there was a span of 16 bases. The chain's CDR3 is CASSDGTSAATNEKLFF. The CDR3 nucleotides read TGTGCCAGCAGCGATGGAACATCCGCCGCAACTAATGAAAAACTGTTTTTT.

This chain uses TRBV4-1 with TRBJ1-4; D not certain. Germline CDR1 is MGHRA and CDR2 is YSYEKL. The germline V and J ends were trimmed by 0 bases and 4 bases, with 9 bases remaining between them. The CDR3 consists of 15 residues. CDR3 sequence (DNA): TGCGCCAGCAGCCAAGAAGGGCAGATTAATGAAAAACTGTTTTTT. The encoded protein is CASSQEGQINEKLFF.

For this clonotype: A much larger clone differs from this one at a single base, so this may be a read error. The gene calls are TRBV5-3 and TRBJ1-5; 7 bases line up with TRBD1. TRBV5-3 is placed among ORFs of uncertain function. The CDR3 covers 13 residues. The DNA of the CDR3 is TGTGCCAGCAGCTTACAGGGGAGTCAGCCCCAGCATTTT. Amino acids: CASSLQGSQPQHF.

A note on this clonotype: This clone may be a read error of a much larger clone one base away. The chain carries TRBV7-2 and TRBJ2-7; no reliable D call. Germline CDR1 and CDR2: SGHTA and FQGNSA. The CDR3 runs 14 residues. Trimming shortened V by 4 bases and J by 5 bases, and 15 bases separated the two germline ends. CDR3 amino acids: CASSSPKRWHEQYF. CDR3 nucleotide sequence: TGTGCCAGCAGCTCACCTAAGAGGTGGCACGAGCAGTACTTC.

This clonotype has more than one count but fewer than ten. The chain has TRBV27 and TRBJ2-7; TRBD2 agrees at 7 bases. Germline V CDR1 and CDR2: MNHEY, SMNVEV (reference sequence). This CDR3 has 15 residues. With V trimmed by 3 bases and J by 2 bases, 7 bases remained unmatched. The CDR3 is CASSFSGGSTYEQYF. The CDR3 DNA reads TGTGCCAGCAGTTTTTCTGGCGGGAGTACCTACGAGCAGTACTTC.

This clonotype has more than one count but fewer than ten. This chain uses TRBV2 with TRBJ2-5; D perhaps matches TRBD2 (5 bases). The V end was cut by 2 bases, the J end by 2 bases, with 9 bases between. CDR1 is SNHLY and CDR2 is FYNNEI in the germline V gene. This CDR3 comprises 14 residues. CDR3 sequence: CASSELANQETQYF. In nucleotides, the CDR3 is TGTGCCAGCAGTGAATTAGCGAATCAAGAGACCCAGTACTTC. Full variable domain (remainder filled in from reference TRBV2 and TRBJ2-5): EPEVTQTPSHQVTQMGQEVILRCVPISNHLYFYWYRQILGQKVEFLVSFYNNEISEKSEIFDDQFSVERPDGSNFTLKIRSTKLEDSAMYFCASSELANQETQYFGPGTRLLVL.

Comments on this clonotype: One base away lies a much larger clone, so this may be a sequencing read error. This chain joins TRBV29-1 and TRBJ2-3; no clear D gene. The CDR3 totals 13 residues. The germline V gene encodes CDR1 SQVTM and CDR2 ANQGSEA. The CDR3 DNA follows: TGCAGCGTTGATGGCTTGGGCACAGATACGGAGTATTTT. This codes for CSVDGLGTDTEYF.

This clonotype was seen repeatedly, ten times or more. This chain joins TRBV27 and TRBJ1-1; perhaps TRBD1 as D (5 bases). The germline V gene encodes CDR1 MNHEY and CDR2 SMNVEV (reference sequence). The CDR3 totals 13 residues. V was shortened by 6 bases and J by 7 bases, with 15 bases between the two germline ends. CDR3 region: CASRSGTPYEAFF. CDR3 nucleotide sequence: TGTGCCAGCAGATCCGGGACCCCATATGAAGCTTTCTTT.

Points on this clonotype: A much larger clone lies a single base off, so this may be a read error. The chain has TRBV6-5 and TRBJ2-7; 9 nucleotides match TRBD1. The CDR3 has 15 residues. Germline CDR1 reads MNHEY; CDR2 reads SVGAGI. The CDR3 DNA is TGTGCCAGCAGTTACCCAATGGGACAGGGCTACAAGCAGTACTTC. Its translation is CASSYPMGQGYKQYF.

This clonotype appeared many times. This chain links TRBV12-3 or TRBV12-4 with TRBJ2-1; TRBD2 agrees at 10 bases. V lost 6 bases to trimming and J lost 7 bases; unmatched junction nucleotides: 9. The CDR3 consists of 15 residues. The CDR3: CASRSLAGSSNEQFF. CDR3 DNA: TGTGCCAGCAGATCACTAGCGGGATCGAGTAATGAGCAGTTCTTC.

V gene TRBV4-3 combines with J gene TRBJ2-5; D is uncertain. This CDR3 contains 13 residues. Trimming cost V 0 bases and J 1 base, with 3 bases left between them. CDR1 and CDR2 from the germline V gene are LGHNA and YSLEER. CDR3 nucleotides: TGCGCCAGCAGCCAAGATACCCAAGAGACCCAGTACTTC. Its translation is CASSQDTQETQYF.

Many counts were recorded for this clonotype. This chain uses TRBV6-2 or TRBV6-3 with TRBJ2-3; no clear D gene. The CDR3 has 12 amino acids. Germline loops: CDR1 MNHEY, CDR2 SVGEGT. V lost 2 bases and J lost 2, with 2 bases in between. This CDR3 reads CASSYLTDTQYF. As DNA, the CDR3 is TGTGCCAGCAGTTACCTCACAGATACGCAGTATTTT.

This clonotype was observed a few times. A read error may account for a junction end that differs from germline. The chain couples TRBV5-1 to TRBJ1-1; a possible D gene is TRBD1 (5 bases). CDR1 and CDR2 (germline): SGHRS, YFSETQ. The CDR3 loop spans 14 amino acids. CDR3 protein: CASSTSGRLTEASF. The CDR3 region has the DNA TGCGCCAGCAGCACCTCAGGGAGGCTCACTGAAGCTTCCTTT.